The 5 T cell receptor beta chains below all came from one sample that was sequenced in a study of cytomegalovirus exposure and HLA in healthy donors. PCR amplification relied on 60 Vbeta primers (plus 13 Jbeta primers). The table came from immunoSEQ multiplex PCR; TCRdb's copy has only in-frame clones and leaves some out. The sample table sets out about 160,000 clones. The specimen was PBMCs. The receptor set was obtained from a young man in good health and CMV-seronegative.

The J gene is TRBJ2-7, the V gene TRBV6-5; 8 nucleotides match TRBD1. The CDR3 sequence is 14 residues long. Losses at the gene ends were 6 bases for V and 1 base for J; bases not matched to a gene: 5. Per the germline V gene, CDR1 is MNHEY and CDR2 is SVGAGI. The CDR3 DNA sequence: TGTGCCAGCAGCCGGGACAGGAGATCCTACGAGCAGTACTTC. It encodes CASSRDRRSYEQYF.

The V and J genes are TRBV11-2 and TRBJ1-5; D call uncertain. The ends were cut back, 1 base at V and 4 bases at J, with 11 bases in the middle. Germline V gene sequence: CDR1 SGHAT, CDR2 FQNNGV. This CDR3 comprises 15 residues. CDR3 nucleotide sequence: TGTGCCAGCAGCTTAGGGGTCGCGGGTAATCAGCCCCAGCATTTT. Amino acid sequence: CASSLGVAGNQPQHF. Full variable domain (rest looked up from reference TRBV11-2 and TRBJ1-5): EAGVAQSPRYKIIEKRQSVAFWCNPISGHATLYWYQQILGQGPKLLIQFQNNGVVDDSQLPKDRFSAERLKGVDSTLKIQPAKLEDSAVYLCASSLGVAGNQPQHFGDGTRLSIL.

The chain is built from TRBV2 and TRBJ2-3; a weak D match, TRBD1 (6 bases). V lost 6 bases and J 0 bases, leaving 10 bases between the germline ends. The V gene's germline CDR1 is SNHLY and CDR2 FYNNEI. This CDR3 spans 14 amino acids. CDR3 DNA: TGTGCCAGCAGGAGGGGACAAAGCACAGATACGCAGTATTTT. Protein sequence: CASRRGQSTDTQYF. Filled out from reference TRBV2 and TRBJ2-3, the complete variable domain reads EPEVTQTPSHQVTQMGQEVILRCVPISNHLYFYWYRQILGQKVEFLVSFYNNEISEKSEIFDDQFSVERPDGSNFTLKIRSTKLEDSAMYFCASRRGQSTDTQYFGPGTRLTVL.

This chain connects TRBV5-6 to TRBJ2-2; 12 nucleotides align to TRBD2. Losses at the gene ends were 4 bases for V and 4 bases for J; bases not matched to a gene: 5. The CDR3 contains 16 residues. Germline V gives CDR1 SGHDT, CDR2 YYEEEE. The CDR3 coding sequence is TGTGCCAGCAGCCCCGGACTAGCGGGGATCACCGGGGAGCTGTTTTTT. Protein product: CASSPGLAGITGELFF.

CDR3 DNA sequence: TGCAGTGCTAAGCGAGTGAATGAGCAGTTCTTC. Encoded protein: CSAKRVNEQFF. The chain joins TRBV20-1 to TRBJ2-1; the D is unclear. Between the trimmed V and J ends, which lost 4 bases and 7 bases, there was a span of 8 bases. CDR1 is DFQATT and CDR2 is SNEGSKA in the germline V gene (reference sequence). The CDR3 length is 11 residues.